The rows below give T cell receptor beta chains drawn from one sample of a study of early T cells in non-severe SARS-CoV-2 infection. TCRdb reprocessed the 5' RACE reads via MiXCR and lists one record per CDR3 protein. This sample has just under 65,000 distinct CDR3 sequences, with roughly 8.2% found just once. The sequenced sample was whole blood, obtained at baseline. All receptors derive from an adult who was a healthcare worker with PCR-confirmed SARS-CoV-2 infection or an uninfected control (not recorded which). Each CDR3 is given with its conserved first and last residue. Each record gives: V gene, D gene, clone size, J gene, CDR3 DNA, CDR3 protein. A D gene is named only where the DNA matches it firmly. For some rows the clone size is stated as once, few or many, or as a class when expanded; others skip it.

>TRBV7-2|-|many|TRBJ2-1
TGTGCCAGCAGCTTAGGTGGGAGAAGTATCGATGAGCAGTTCTTC
CASSLGGRSIDEQFF
>TRBV11-2|-|few|TRBJ1-5
TGTGCCAGCAGCATGGGACAATCTGGCAATCAGCCCCAGCATTTT
CASSMGQSGNQPQHF
>TRBV7-3|-|-|TRBJ1-1
TGTGCCAGCAGCCCGACGGGGAGGAGCACTGAAGCTTTCTTT
CASSPTGRSTEAFF
>TRBV7-9|TRBD1|medium-sized|TRBJ2-3
TGTGCCAGCAGCTGGGGACAGGGTAGCGGAGATACGCAGTATTTT
CASSWGQGSGDTQYF
>TRBV23-1|TRBD1|few|TRBJ2-7
TGCGCCAGCAGTCTATCGGACAGGGGTGCTAACGAGCAGTACTTC
CASSLSDRGANEQYF
>TRBV2|-|many|TRBJ1-1
TGTGCCAGGACGGGGTATGGCACTGAAGCTTTCTTT
CARTGYGTEAFF
>TRBV7-9|-|-|TRBJ2-3
TGTGCCAGCAGCTTAGCCGCGGGACCGACTAGCACAGATACGCAGTATTTT
CASSLAAGPTSTDTQYF
>TRBV18|-|many|TRBJ2-6
TGTGCCAGCTCACGAGACATACTGAGCTCTGGGGCCAACGTCCTGACTTTC
CASSRDILSSGANVLTF
>TRBV6-2/TRBV6-3|-|few|TRBJ2-1
TGTGCCAGCAGTAACGTCCAGCCGGGACTCTTAAATGAGCAGTTCTTC
CASSNVQPGLLNEQFF
>TRBV2|-|many|TRBJ2-2
TGTGCCAGCAGGCTCTCCAATAGTGGTACCGGGGAGCTGTTTTTT
CASRLSNSGTGELFF
>TRBV18|TRBD2|few|TRBJ2-3
TGTGCCAGCTCACCAAGAGCGGGGCCTCCCACAGATACGCAGTATTTT
CASSPRAGPPTDTQYF
>TRBV6-2/TRBV6-3|-|few|TRBJ2-5
TGTGCCAGCAGTTACTTAGGGGAAAGGTCTCAAGAGACCCAGTACTTC
CASSYLGERSQETQYF
>TRBV5-6|TRBD1|few|TRBJ1-1
TGTGCCAGCAGCCTAAGACAGGGTCTGGGAGCTTTCTTT
CASSLRQGLGAFF
>TRBV6-6|TRBD1|many|TRBJ2-7
TGTGCCAGCAGTTACCTATTTACCGGGACAGCTCTCTACGAGCAGTACTTC
CASSYLFTGTALYEQYF
>TRBV11-2|TRBD2|few|TRBJ2-3
TGTGCCAGCAGCTTAGGTTTAGGAGGGACTAGCGGGACCCCAGATACGCAGTATTTT
CASSLGLGGTSGTPDTQYF
>TRBV24-1|-|-|TRBJ2-3
TGTGCCACCAACGACGGAGTAGGAGATACGCAGTATTTT
CATNDGVGDTQYF
>TRBV11-1|-|-|TRBJ2-5
TGTGCCAGCAGCTTCAGACTGGGGGTCCTCGAACAAGAGACCCAGTACTTC
CASSFRLGVLEQETQYF
>TRBV20-1|-|once|TRBJ2-3
TGCAGTGCTAGAGCTAGGGCCCCAGGAGCACATACGCAGTATTTT
CSARARAPGAHTQYF
>TRBV20-1|-|-|TRBJ2-7
TGCAGCGCTAGGCACAGACCCAGGGGAGAGCAGTACTTC
CSARHRPRGEQYF
>TRBV18|-|many|TRBJ2-1
TGTGCCAGCTCACCGGGCCCCAGCTCCTACAATGAGCAGTTCTTC
CASSPGPSSYNEQFF
>TRBV29-1|-|many|TRBJ1-2
TGCAGCGTTGATCAGGGTGGAGCTAACTATGGCTACACCTTC
CSVDQGGANYGYTF
>TRBV18|-|many|TRBJ2-7
TGTGCCAGCTCATCCCCACTCTACGAGCAGTACTTC
CASSSPLYEQYF
>TRBV7-6|-|-|TRBJ2-7
TGTGCCAGCAGCTCCCGGGACTCCGAGCAGTACTTC
CASSSRDSEQYF
>TRBV7-2|TRBD2|once|TRBJ2-3
TGTGCCAGCAGGACAAGGGCAGCGGGAGGGCGGACAGATACGCAGTATTTT
CASRTRAAGGRTDTQYF
>TRBV2|-|-|TRBJ2-1
TGTGCCAGCAGTGCCGACCCCTTCTTTTACCCCCGACACTATGAGCAGTTCTTC
CASSADPFFYPRHYEQFF
>TRBV20-1|TRBD2|-|TRBJ2-5
TGCAGTGCTAGTAGTGCTAGCGGGAGTCCGGAGACCCAGTACTTC
CSASSASGSPETQYF
>TRBV11-2|-|many|TRBJ1-2
TGTGCCAGCAGCTCCGGACTCTATGGCTACACCTTC
CASSSGLYGYTF
>TRBV29-1|-|-|TRBJ1-3
TGCAGCGTTGCAGGTCCCTCTGGAAACACCATATATTTT
CSVAGPSGNTIYF
>TRBV20-1|-|-|TRBJ1-6
TGCAGTGCTAGAGATCAGGGGAGCTATAATTCACCCCTCCACTTT
CSARDQGSYNSPLHF
>TRBV27|-|many|TRBJ2-1
TGTGCCAGCAGTTTATCCCTCCCCCAGCCCGCCTACAATGAGCAGTTCTTC
CASSLSLPQPAYNEQFF
>TRBV7-6|-|many|TRBJ1-4
TGTGCCAGCAGCTTATATCAGGGAGGAAAACTGTTTTTT
CASSLYQGGKLFF
>TRBV20-1|-|-|TRBJ2-5
TGCAGTGCTAGTATCCGAGGGCAAGAGACCCAGTACTTC
CSASIRGQETQYF
>TRBV4-2|-|many|TRBJ1-1
TGTGCCAGCAGCCAAGGTCGGTCGACGGGCACTGAAGCTTTCTTT
CASSQGRSTGTEAFF
>TRBV12-3/TRBV12-4|-|many|TRBJ1-1
TGTGCCAGCAGTTTAGGTCAGGGACACTTCAACACTGAAGCTTTCTTT
CASSLGQGHFNTEAFF
>TRBV29-1|TRBD2|-|TRBJ2-1
TGCAGCGTTGAAGGTCCGGCTAGCGGGAACTCCTACAATGAGCAGTTCTTC
CSVEGPASGNSYNEQFF
>TRBV5-1|-|many|TRBJ2-3
TGCGCCAGCAGCCCCAACCCGGGAACTACGGCAGATACGCAGTATTTT
CASSPNPGTTADTQYF
>TRBV20-1|-|many|TRBJ2-3
TGCAGTGCTACCCAACTGGAGGGCCTTTCAGATACGCAGTATTTT
CSATQLEGLSDTQYF
>TRBV4-3|TRBD2|-|TRBJ2-2
TGCGCCAGCAGCCGAACCGGGACTACCACCGGGGAGCTGTTTTTT
CASSRTGTTTGELFF
>TRBV20-1|-|-|TRBJ2-7
TGCAGTGCTAGACAAACGGGGCTTCTCTCCTACGAGCAGTACTTC
CSARQTGLLSYEQYF
>TRBV7-8|TRBD2|-|TRBJ2-2
TGTGCCAGCAGCCAGGGACTAGCGGGATCGAACACCGGGGAGCTGTTTTTT
CASSQGLAGSNTGELFF
>TRBV20-1|TRBD2|many|TRBJ2-5
TGCAGTGCCGAACCACTAGCGGGAGGGCTTAGCGGGGTAGAGACCCAGTACTTC
CSAEPLAGGLSGVETQYF
>TRBV11-2|-|-|TRBJ2-7
TGTGCCAGCAGCCCCGGAACAGCGAGCTCCTACGAGCAGTACTTC
CASSPGTASSYEQYF
>TRBV12-3/TRBV12-4|TRBD2|few|TRBJ2-7
TGTGCCAGCAGTCGAACGGGACTAGCGGGAGCCGAGCAGTACTTC
CASSRTGLAGAEQYF
>TRBV5-1|-|-|TRBJ2-7
TGCGCCAGCGCGAGCTCCTACGAGCAGTACTTC
CASASSYEQYF
>TRBV29-1|TRBD2|-|TRBJ2-7
TGCAGCGTTAGGACTAGCGGGAGACAAGAGCAGTACTTC
CSVRTSGRQEQYF
>TRBV29-1|TRBD1|-|TRBJ1-2
TGCAGCGTTGAAAAGGGACAGGGGGCTCACTATGGCTACACCTTC
CSVEKGQGAHYGYTF
>TRBV5-1|-|-|TRBJ2-7
TGCGCCAGCAGACCCACAGGGCTCTCCTACGAGCAGTACTTC
CASRPTGLSYEQYF
>TRBV7-2|TRBD1|many|TRBJ1-6
TGTGCCAGCAGCTTAGATGACTACAGGGGGTCACCCCTCCACTTT
CASSLDDYRGSPLHF
>TRBV12-3/TRBV12-4|TRBD1|many|TRBJ1-5
TGTGCCAGCAGTTCGGACAGGCCTGGGGGGCAGCCCCAGCATTTT
CASSSDRPGGQPQHF
>TRBV11-2|-|-|TRBJ2-4
TGTGCCAGCAGCTTAGCCCCGTGGGGTAACATTCAGTACTTC
CASSLAPWGNIQYF
>TRBV12-3/TRBV12-4|TRBD2|-|TRBJ2-3
TGTGCCAGCAGTTTAGGGGAGGGGCCCACAGATACGCAGTATTTT
CASSLGEGPTDTQYF
>TRBV9|TRBD2|-|TRBJ2-3
TGTGCCAGCAGCCCACCGGGCCTCGTAGGGAGGGCAGATACGCAGTATTTT
CASSPPGLVGRADTQYF
>TRBV29-1|-|-|TRBJ2-4
TGCAGCGTTGAAGTCGTGAGGACTTCAGCCAAAAACATTCAGTACTTC
CSVEVVRTSAKNIQYF
>TRBV7-9|TRBD2|few|TRBJ2-3
TGTGCCAGCAGCCTACTAGCGGGAGTGGGGGATACGCAGTATTTT
CASSLLAGVGDTQYF
>TRBV12-3/TRBV12-4|-|many|TRBJ2-1
TGTGCCAGCAGTTTCGCCAGCGGGTCGAGCTCCTACAATGAGCAGTTCTTC
CASSFASGSSSYNEQFF
>TRBV29-1|-|many|TRBJ2-1
TGCAGCGTTGAAGGGAACCTGGGGAATGAGCAGTTCTTC
CSVEGNLGNEQFF
>TRBV9|-|few|TRBJ2-1
TGTGCCAGCAGCATATCCCCGGAGTTTTACAATGAGCAGTTCTTC
CASSISPEFYNEQFF
>TRBV7-6|TRBD1|few|TRBJ2-1
TGTGCCAGCATGGACAGGGCTAGCAATGAGCAGTTCTTC
CASMDRASNEQFF
>TRBV13|TRBD2|many|TRBJ2-1
TGTGCCAGCAGTATTCTGTCTAGCGGATACTCCTACAATGAGCAGTTCTTC
CASSILSSGYSYNEQFF